The 14 T cell receptor beta chains below were found in one sample sequenced in a study of blood T cell repertoires in COVID-19 (TCRdb year 2020). Library prep was done by the immunoSEQ multiplex PCR assay. The source is immuneACCESS, and TCRdb retained only in-frame sequences with V and J called. Part of the clones is not carried over; for the studies checked, unresolved V genes explain less than half of this, and the remainder is unexplained. Present in this sample are almost 200,000 clones, 79% of which were seen just once. 5.5% to 7% of the sample is taken by the ten largest. Sequenced input: peripheral blood. These receptors all come from a woman aged 35 to 49 with COVID-19, enrolled during active disease.

The chain links TRBV11-2 to TRBJ1-2; D not resolved. This CDR3 has 15 residues. V lost 5 bases and J lost 5, with 18 bases in between. Germline V gene data show CDR1 as SGHAT and CDR2 as FQNNGV. CDR3 sequence reads: CASSVGSGEGYGYTF. CDR3 nucleotides: TGTGCCAGCAGCGTAGGTTCGGGAGAGGGTTATGGCTACACCTTC.

This chain uses TRBV29-1 with TRBJ2-1; possibly TRBD2 for D (6 bases). This CDR3 is 16 amino acids long. V lost 0 bases and J 0 bases, leaving 12 bases between the germline ends. Germline loops: CDR1 SQVTM, CDR2 ANQGSEA. The CDR3 bases are TGCAGCGTTGAAGACGCGGCGGGGACCTCCTACAATGAGCAGTTCTTC. Its protein product is CSVEDAAGTSYNEQFF.

The chain combines TRBV2 with TRBJ1-6; TRBD1 is a possible D gene (6 bases). Trimming took 6 bases from V and 9 from J, leaving 12 bases between them. Germline V gives CDR1 SNHLY, CDR2 FYNNEI. The CDR3 is 13 amino acids. The CDR3 loop is CASSLGHLSPLHF. The DNA of the CDR3 is TGTGCCAGCAGCCTGGGACACCTTTCACCCCTCCACTTT.

This clone was detected only a few times. V usage is TRBV12-3 or TRBV12-4 and J usage is TRBJ1-2, with a weak D call TRBD1 (6 bases). V lost 6 bases to trimming and J lost 8 bases, with 16 bases between them. The CDR3 runs to 13 residues. The CDR3: CASRQGRILGYTF. Written as DNA, the CDR3 is TGTGCCAGCAGGCAGGGGCGCATTCTAGGCTACACCTTC.

The V and J genes are TRBV13 and TRBJ1-4, with TRBD1 matching 9 bases. CDR1 and CDR2 (germline): PRHDT, FYEKMQ (reference sequence). This CDR3 region has 15 residues. V trimming: 5 bases; J trimming: 6 bases; junction bases outside the gene matches: 7. The CDR3 DNA reads as TGTGCCAGCAGCCTGAGGACAGGGGTTCATGAAAAACTGTTTTTT. This codes for CASSLRTGVHEKLFF.

The chain is built from TRBV7-2 and TRBJ2-7, with D maybe TRBD1 (6 bases). This CDR3 is 16 amino acids long. CDR1 SGHTA and CDR2 FQGNSA come from the germline V gene. The V end was cut by 2 bases, the J end by 7 bases, with 21 bases between. In DNA form, the CDR3 reads TGTGCCAGCAGCTTATCATCCGGGACACCGGAAAGAGAGCAGTACTTC. Its translation: CASSLSSGTPEREQYF.

This clone has just a few counts. The gene calls are TRBV11-2 and TRBJ2-2; D not resolved. Per germline, CDR1 SGHAT and CDR2 FQNNGV. The CDR3 consists of 12 residues. Trimming left V 4 bases short and J 6 bases short, with 6 bases between. CDR3 nucleotide sequence: TGTGCCAGCAGCTCGACTCCCGGGGAGCTGTTTTTT. Its protein is CASSSTPGELFF.

The J gene is TRBJ2-7, the V gene TRBV7-8; D is uncertain. The germline CDR1 and CDR2 sequences are SGHVS and FQNEAQ. With 7 bases removed from V and 5 bases from J, the gap between germline ends came to 18 bases. The CDR3 runs to 14 residues. The CDR3 loop reads CASTVTRLLDEQYF. DNA for the CDR3: TGTGCCAGCACCGTAACCAGGTTGTTGGACGAGCAGTACTTC.

The CDR3 loop reads CASSYFRDRGTGELFF. The CDR3 DNA reads as TGTGCCAGCAGTTACTTCCGGGACAGGGGGACCGGGGAGCTGTTTTTT. The chain is built from TRBV6-5 and TRBJ2-2, with 11 bases identical to TRBD1. CDR1 is MNHEY and CDR2 is SVGAGI in the germline V gene. V lost 1 base to trimming and J lost 5 bases; unmatched junction nucleotides: 3. The CDR3 runs 16 residues.

This clone has only a few counts. V usage is TRBV6-1 and J usage is TRBJ2-1; 11 positions match TRBD1. The germline V gene has CDR1 MNHNS and CDR2 SASEGT. CDR3 length: 14 residues. The V segment lost 6 bases and the J segment 10 bases; nucleotides outside the gene matches: 8. CDR3 coding DNA: TGTGCCAGCAGAGGACAGGGGGCGCGTGGGGAGCAGTTCTTC. Its protein product is CASRGQGARGEQFF.

The chain joins TRBV6-2 or TRBV6-3 to TRBJ1-2, with TRBD1 matching 9 bases. From germline, CDR1 is MNHEY and CDR2 SVGEGT. CDR3 size: 14 residues. V was pared by 5 bases and J by 6 bases, with 7 bases of the junction left unmatched. The CDR3: CASSRPGQGHGYTF. For the CDR3, the DNA is TGTGCCAGCAGTCGCCCGGGACAGGGTCATGGCTACACCTTC.

The rearrangement links TRBV3-1 (or the pseudogene TRBV3-2) to TRBJ1-2, with no clear D. Germline V CDR1 and CDR2: LGHDT, YNNKEL (reference sequence). The CDR3 contains 12 residues. The V gene lost 0 bases and the J gene lost 7 bases, with 6 bases spanning the gap. CDR3 amino acids: CASSQDPGGYTF. Written as DNA, the CDR3 is TGTGCCAGCAGCCAAGATCCAGGTGGCTACACCTTC.

This clone came up a few times. The chain carries TRBV18 and TRBJ1-2; unclear D gene. Germline assignment: CDR1 KGHSH and CDR2 LQKENI. The CDR3 length is 16 residues. Trimming removed 0 bases at V and 6 bases at J, with 17 bases between. The CDR3 bases are TGTGCCAGCTCACCACCGGCTAGGCCCAATGGTGATGGCTACACCTTC. Translated: CASSPPARPNGDGYTF.

The J gene is TRBJ1-1, the V gene TRBV3-1 (or the pseudogene TRBV3-2), with D perhaps TRBD1 (6 bases). The CDR3 loop spans 16 amino acids. The germline V gene has CDR1 LGHDT and CDR2 YNNKEL (reference sequence). Trimming took off 3 bases at V and 0 bases at J, with 14 bases between the two ends. This CDR3 is CASSQSAGAMNTEAFF. CDR3 DNA: TGTGCCAGCAGCCAGTCGGCGGGGGCCATGAACACTGAAGCTTTCTTT.